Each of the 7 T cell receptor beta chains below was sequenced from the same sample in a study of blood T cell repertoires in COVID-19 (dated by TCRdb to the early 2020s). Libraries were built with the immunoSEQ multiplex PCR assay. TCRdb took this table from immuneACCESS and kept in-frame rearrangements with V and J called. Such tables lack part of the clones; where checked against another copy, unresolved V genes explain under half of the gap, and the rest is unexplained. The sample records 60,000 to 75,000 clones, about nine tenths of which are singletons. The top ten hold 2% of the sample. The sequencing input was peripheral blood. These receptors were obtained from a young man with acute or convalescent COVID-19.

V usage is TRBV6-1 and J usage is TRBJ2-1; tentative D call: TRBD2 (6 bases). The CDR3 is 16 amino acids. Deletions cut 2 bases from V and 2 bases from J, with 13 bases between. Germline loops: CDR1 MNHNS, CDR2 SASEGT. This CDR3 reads CASSEIPAGPYNEQFF. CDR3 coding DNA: TGTGCCAGCAGTGAAATACCGGCGGGGCCCTACAATGAGCAGTTCTTC.

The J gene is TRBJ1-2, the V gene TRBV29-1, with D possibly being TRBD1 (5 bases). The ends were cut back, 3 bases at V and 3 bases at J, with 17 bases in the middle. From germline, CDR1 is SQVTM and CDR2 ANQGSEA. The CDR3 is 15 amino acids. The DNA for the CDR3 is TGCAGCGTTGATCCCAGGGCCGGCAGACACTATGGCTACACCTTC. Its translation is CSVDPRAGRHYGYTF.

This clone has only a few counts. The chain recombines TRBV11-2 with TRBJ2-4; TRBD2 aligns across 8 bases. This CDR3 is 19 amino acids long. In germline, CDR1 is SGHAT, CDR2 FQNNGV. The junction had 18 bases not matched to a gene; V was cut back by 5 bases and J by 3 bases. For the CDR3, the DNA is TGTGCCAGCAGCCTCCCCCGGGGGGGGCGAGGGTTAGGCAAAAACATTCAGTACTTC. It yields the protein CASSLPRGGRGLGKNIQYF.

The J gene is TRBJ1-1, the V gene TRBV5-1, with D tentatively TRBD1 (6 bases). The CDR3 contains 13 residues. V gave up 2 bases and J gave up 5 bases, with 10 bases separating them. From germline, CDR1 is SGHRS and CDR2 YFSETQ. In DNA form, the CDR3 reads TGCGCCAGCAGCTTTACAGGGTATACTGAAGCTTTCTTT. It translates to CASSFTGYTEAFF.

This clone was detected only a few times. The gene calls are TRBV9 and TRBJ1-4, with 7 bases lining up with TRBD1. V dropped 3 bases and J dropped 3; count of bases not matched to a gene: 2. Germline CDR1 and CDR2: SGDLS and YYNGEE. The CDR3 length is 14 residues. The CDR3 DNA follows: TGTGCCAGCAGCGCCGGGACAGCTAATGAAAAACTGTTTTTT. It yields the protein CASSAGTANEKLFF.

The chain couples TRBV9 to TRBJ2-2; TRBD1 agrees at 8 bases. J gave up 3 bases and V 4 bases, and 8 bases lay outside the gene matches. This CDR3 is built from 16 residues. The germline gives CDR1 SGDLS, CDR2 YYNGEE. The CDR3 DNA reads TGTGCCAGCAGCCCACGGACAGGGCGAGACACCGGGGAGCTGTTTTTT. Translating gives CASSPRTGRDTGELFF. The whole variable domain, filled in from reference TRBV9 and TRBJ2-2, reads DSGVTQTPKHLITATGQRVTLRCSPRSGDLSVYWYQQSLDQGLQFLIQYYNGEERAKGNILERFSAQQFPDLHSELNLSSLELGDSALYFCASSPRTGRDTGELFFGEGSRLTVL.

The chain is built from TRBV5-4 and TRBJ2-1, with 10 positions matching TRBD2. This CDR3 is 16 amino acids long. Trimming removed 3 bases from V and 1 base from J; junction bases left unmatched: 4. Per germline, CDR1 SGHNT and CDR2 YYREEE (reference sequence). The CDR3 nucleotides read TGTGCCAGCAGCTCAAGGACTAGCGGATCCTACAATGAGCAGTTCTTC. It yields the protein CASSSRTSGSYNEQFF.